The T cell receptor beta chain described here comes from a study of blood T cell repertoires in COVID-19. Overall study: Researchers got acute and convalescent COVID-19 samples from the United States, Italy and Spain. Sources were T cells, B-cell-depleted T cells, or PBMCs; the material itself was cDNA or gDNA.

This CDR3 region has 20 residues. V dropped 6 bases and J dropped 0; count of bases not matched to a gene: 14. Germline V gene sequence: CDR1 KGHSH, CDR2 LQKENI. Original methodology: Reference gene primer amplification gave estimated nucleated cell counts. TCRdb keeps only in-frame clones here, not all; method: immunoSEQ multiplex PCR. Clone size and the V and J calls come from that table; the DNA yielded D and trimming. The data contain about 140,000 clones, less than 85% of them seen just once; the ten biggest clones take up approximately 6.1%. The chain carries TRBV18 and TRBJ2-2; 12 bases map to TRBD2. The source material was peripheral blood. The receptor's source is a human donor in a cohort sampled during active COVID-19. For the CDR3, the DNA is TGTGCCAGCTCCACCAGGCCGAGACTAGCGGGGGAAGCGAACACCGGGGAGCTGTTTTTT. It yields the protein CASSTRPRLAGEANTGELFF.